One sample yielded the 18 T cell receptor beta chains listed below, sequenced in a study of identical twins. One entry per CDR3 protein, called by TCRdb with MiXCR from the 5' RACE reads. The data hold approximately 210,000 distinct CDR3 sequences, with less than 20% observed a single time. In addition, the sample was reused for a study of T cells expressing NK-cell markers.

The sequencing sample was made of CD8+ T cells sorted from blood. All receptors come from a woman between 18 and 30 years old in good health.

This clonotype was observed a handful of times. The rearrangement joins TRBV14 to TRBJ1-6, with 9 bases that match TRBD1. Losses at the gene ends were 4 bases for V and 9 bases for J; bases not matched to a gene: 1. There are 13 residues in the CDR3. Germline V gene data show CDR1 as SGHDN and CDR2 as FVKESK. CDR3 amino acids: CASSPGQGSPLHF. The CDR3 DNA is TGTGCCAGCAGCCCGGGACAGGGTTCACCCCTCCACTTT.

This clonotype occurred a few times. This rearrangement joins TRBV6-1 to TRBJ2-1; 8 positions agree with TRBD1. Germline trimming cut 5 bases from V and 2 bases from J; bases unmatched to any gene: 5. The germline V gene has CDR1 MNHNS and CDR2 SASEGT. This CDR3 is 15 amino acids long. This CDR3 is CASSTPGQAYNEQFF. DNA of the CDR3: TGTGCCAGCAGTACGCCGGGACAGGCCTACAATGAGCAGTTCTTC.

This clonotype was picked up a small number of times. The chain uses TRBV7-9 and TRBJ2-7; D possibly corresponds to TRBD2 (6 bases). The CDR3 length is 12 residues. Germline CDR1 reads SEHNR; CDR2 reads FQNEAQ (reference sequence). The ends were cut back, 2 bases at V and 7 bases at J, with 9 bases in the middle. CDR3 amino acids: CASSLLAKEQYF. DNA of the CDR3: TGTGCCAGCAGCTTACTAGCGAAAGAGCAGTACTTC.

This clonotype turned up a few times. This chain joins TRBV6-1 and TRBJ2-3; 15 nucleotides agree with TRBD2. There are 16 residues in the CDR3. Germline V CDR1 and CDR2: MNHNS, SASEGT. The trim removed 5 bases at V and 6 bases at J, leaving 6 bases unmatched. The CDR3 coding sequence is TGTGCCAGCAGTAGGACTAGCGGGGGGGTATTCGATACGCAGTATTTT. Translation: CASSRTSGGVFDTQYF.

The V and J genes are TRBV7-9 and TRBJ2-1; D gene unclear. Per germline, CDR1 SEHNR and CDR2 FQNEAQ (reference sequence). CDR3 length: 13 residues. Trimming took off 1 base at V and 3 bases at J, with 4 bases between the two ends. DNA of the CDR3: TGTGCCAGCAGCTTAGACCACTACAATGAGCAGTTCTTC. Its translation is CASSLDHYNEQFF.

CDR3 loop: CASSFIGGSVNEQYF. As DNA, the CDR3 is TGTGCCAGCAGTTTCATAGGCGGGAGCGTTAACGAGCAGTACTTC. This chain connects TRBV27 to TRBJ2-7; 7 positions match TRBD2. Germline V gene data show CDR1 as MNHEY and CDR2 as SMNVEV (reference sequence). Trimming cost V 3 bases and J 5 bases; bases outside gene matches: 10. The CDR3 loop spans 15 amino acids.

The V call is TRBV7-9, the J call TRBJ1-1; D is unresolved. This CDR3 comprises 13 residues. With 3 bases removed from V and 4 bases from J, the gap between germline ends came to 9 bases. Per the germline V gene, CDR1 is SEHNR and CDR2 is FQNEAQ (reference sequence). The CDR3, as DNA: TGTGCCAGCAGCTTTGGGCCAGCCACTGAAGCTTTCTTT. Translation: CASSFGPATEAFF.

This clonotype has only a few counts. CDR3 residues: CATYRTYTDTQYF. The CDR3 region has the DNA TGTGCCACCTATAGGACCTACACAGATACGCAGTATTTT. The V and J genes are TRBV12-3 or TRBV12-4 and TRBJ2-3, with D uncertain. This CDR3 contains 13 residues. The V and J ends lost 10 bases and 2 bases respectively, with 13 bases between them.

This clonotype has just one count. This chain connects TRBV27 to TRBJ1-2; D perhaps matches TRBD1 (5 bases). Between the trimmed V and J ends, which lost 0 bases and 4 bases, there was a span of 12 bases. CDR3 length: 15 residues. Germline V gives CDR1 MNHEY, CDR2 SMNVEV (reference sequence). CDR3 nucleotides: TGTGCCAGCAGTTTATCCCTGGGGGGTGGCTATGGCTACACCTTC. It yields the protein CASSLSLGGGYGYTF.

In its sample, this clonotype was seen a few times. This chain joins TRBV20-1 and TRBJ2-7; 7 nucleotides match TRBD1. The CDR3 covers 14 residues. V lost 6 bases to trimming and J lost 2 bases; unmatched junction nucleotides: 10. Germline V CDR1 and CDR2: DFQATT, SNEGSKA (reference sequence). CDR3 in DNA: TGCAGTGCGCCCCCGGGACAGCCTCCCTACGAGCAGTACTTC. Its translation: CSAPPGQPPYEQYF.

This clonotype occurred many times. The CDR3 reads CASGDYEQYF. CDR3 nucleotide sequence: TGTGCCAGCGGGGACTACGAGCAGTACTTC. V and J are TRBV6-1 and TRBJ2-7; no firm D call. The CDR3 runs to 10 residues. Between the trimmed V and J ends, which lost 8 bases and 3 bases, there was a span of 5 bases. Germline CDR1 and CDR2: MNHNS and SASEGT.

This clonotype was found a few times. The chain couples TRBV9 to TRBJ2-7, with D possibly called TRBD1 or TRBD2 (6 bases each). This CDR3 spans 14 amino acids. The germline gives CDR1 SGDLS, CDR2 YYNGEE. The V and J ends lost 4 bases and 3 bases respectively, with 14 bases between them. The CDR3: CASSPRDKYYEQYF. The DNA of the CDR3 is TGTGCCAGCAGCCCGCGGGACAAATACTACGAGCAGTACTTC.

This clonotype was seen a few times. This chain uses TRBV6-5 with TRBJ2-3; 10 nucleotides agree with TRBD2. Germline-derived CDR1 and CDR2 are MNHEY and SVGAGI. V shed 4 bases and J 5 bases; nucleotides not matched to a gene: 6. CDR3 length: 15 amino acids. CDR3: CASSSIAGGLDTQYF. CDR3 sequence (DNA): TGTGCCAGCAGTTCTATAGCGGGGGGCTTAGATACGCAGTATTTT.

The table lists this clonotype with a few counts. This rearrangement joins TRBV7-9 to TRBJ2-3, with D perhaps TRBD1 (6 bases). The CDR3 sequence is 15 residues long. The V end was cut by 4 bases, the J end by 9 bases, with 20 bases between. Germline V CDR1 and CDR2: SEHNR, FQNEAQ (reference sequence). CDR3 DNA sequence: TGTGCCAGCAGCTCGGGAATAACAGGGCTGGGGACGCAGTATTTT. This codes for CASSSGITGLGTQYF.

A few counts support this clonotype. The chain is built from TRBV19 and TRBJ1-2, with 9 bases that match TRBD1. This CDR3 region has 16 residues. With V trimmed by 4 bases and J by 0 bases, 6 bases remained unmatched. In germline, CDR1 is LNHDA, CDR2 SQIVND (reference sequence). CDR3 coding DNA: TGTGCCAGTAGTACCCCGGGACAGGGATCTAACTATGGCTACACCTTC. Its translation: CASSTPGQGSNYGYTF. Looking up the rest from reference TRBV19 and TRBJ1-2 gives the full variable domain: DGGITQSPKYLFRKEGQNVTLSCEQNLNHDAMYWYRQDPGQGLRLIYYSQIVNDFQKGDIAEGYSVSREKKESFPLTVTSAQKNPTAFYLCASSTPGQGSNYGYTFGSGTRLTVV.

The chain links TRBV4-1 to TRBJ1-2; 7 bases line up with TRBD1. CDR3 length: 19 amino acids. The junction had 14 bases not matched to a gene; V was cut back by 0 bases and J by 1 base. The germline CDR1 and CDR2 sequences are MGHRA and YSYEKL. CDR3 bases: TGCGCCAGCAGCCAAGAAATGGGGACAGTATACTCTAATAACTATGGCTACACCTTC. It codes for CASSQEMGTVYSNNYGYTF.

This clonotype turned up a few times. The chain combines TRBV12-3 or TRBV12-4 with TRBJ2-2; possibly TRBD1 or TRBD2 for D (6 bases each). This CDR3 has 17 amino acids. V lost 5 bases and J lost 4, with 20 bases in between. DNA of the CDR3: TGTGCCAGCAGTCTTACGGGGGCTAGGTGGGGCACCGGGGAGCTGTTTTTT. This codes for CASSLTGARWGTGELFF.

The rearrangement links TRBV6-5 to TRBJ2-2; D is possibly TRBD1 (5 bases). This CDR3 is built from 16 residues. Between the trimmed V and J ends, which lost 2 bases and 2 bases, there was a span of 12 bases. Germline V lookup: CDR1 MNHEY, CDR2 SVGAGI. The CDR3 nucleotides are TGTGCCAGCAGTTACGGGGCTCAGGCTAACACCGGGGAGCTGTTTTTT. This gives the protein CASSYGAQANTGELFF.